These T cell receptor beta chains were read from a single sample in a study of shared clonotypes between healthy human individuals. Sequencing used immunoSEQ multiplex PCR; TCRdb keeps in-frame clones, though not all of them. The table records some 2 million clones, 90% to 95% of them present only once. The sequenced sample was naive CD4+ T cells sorted from blood. Receptors originate from a man aged 18 to 29 in good health. The CDR3 runs from the conserved cysteine through the conserved F or W. The D gene is left open where the match is weak. Size values are once, few and many counts, or a class for expanded clones, and some rows have none.

J gene,V gene,D gene,clone size,CDR3 length,CDR3 DNA,CDR3 protein
TRBJ1-1,TRBV9,-,-,14,TGTGCCAGCAGCTCCCGGACAGTGAACACTGAAGCTTTCTTT,CASSSRTVNTEAFF
TRBJ2-7,TRBV6-6,-,-,15,TGTGCCAGCAGTTACGGAGGGCAGGGAGCCTACGAGCAGTACTTC,CASSYGGQGAYEQYF
TRBJ1-2,TRBV6-1,TRBD1,-,14,TGTGCCAGCAGGAGGACAGGGGTGAACTATGGCTACACCTTC,CASRRTGVNYGYTF
TRBJ2-7,TRBV6-5,-,-,16,-,CASSSSTQMSSYEQYF
TRBJ2-5,TRBV5-4,-,-,11,TGTGCCAGCAGCCTAAAAGAGACCCAGTACTTC,CASSLKETQYF
TRBJ2-2,TRBV6-5,TRBD1,once,16,TGTGCCAGCAGTTTCGGTCGTAACAGGGGAACCGGGGAGCTGTTTTTT,CASSFGRNRGTGELFF
TRBJ1-2,TRBV4-3,-,-,14,TGCGCCAGCTCCCCCGGGCCCCAATTATGGGGCTACACCTTC,CASSPGPQLWGYTF
TRBJ2-7,TRBV14,-,-,11,TGTGCCAGCAGCCCAGGTTACGTTCAGTACTTC,CASSPGYVQYF
TRBJ2-3,TRBV10-3,-,-,13,TGTGCCATCAGTTTGGGCGGCACAGATACGCAGTATTTT,CAISLGGTDTQYF
TRBJ1-6,TRBV2,-,-,14,TGTGCCAGCATAGTTGAGGGAAGTAATTCACCCCTCCACTTT,CASIVEGSNSPLHF
TRBJ2-1,TRBV30,TRBD2,-,15,TGTGCCTGTTCTACGGGACTAGCGGTCTACAATGAGCAGTTCTTC,CACSTGLAVYNEQFF
TRBJ2-2,TRBV5-4,TRBD2,-,16,TGTGCCAGCAGCCCTCCGGGACTAGCGGGAGCCGGGGAGCTGTTTTTT,CASSPPGLAGAGELFF
TRBJ2-5,TRBV7-2,-,-,13,TGTGCCACCGAAGGAGGGCCAGAAGAGACCCAGTACTTC,CATEGGPEETQYF
TRBJ2-7,TRBV6-5,TRBD2,-,14,TGTGCCAGCAGTTTAACTAGCGGCCACTACGAGCAGTACTTC,CASSLTSGHYEQYF
TRBJ1-1,TRBV6-1,-,-,13,TGTGCCAGCAGTGAAATGAGTGTCAGAGAAGCTTTCTTT,CASSEMSVREAFF
TRBJ1-2,TRBV28,-,-,14,TGTGCCAGCGGCCGGGGTCTCCTGGAGACTGGCTACACCTTC,CASGRGLLETGYTF
TRBJ2-7,TRBV6-5,-,-,13,TGTGCCAGCAGATCCCTAACAGGGTTCGAGCAGTACTTC,CASRSLTGFEQYF
TRBJ2-1,TRBV9,TRBD2,-,15,TGTGCCAGCAGCGTTACTAGCGGGAGTATAAATGAGCAGTTCTTC,CASSVTSGSINEQFF
TRBJ1-5,TRBV19,-,once,13,TGTGCCAGTAGATGGGACAGCAATCAGCCCCAGCATTTT,CASRWDSNQPQHF
TRBJ2-7,TRBV6-5,TRBD1,-,14,TGTGCCAGCAGAGCCGGGACAGGGGGGTACGAGCAGTACTTC,CASRAGTGGYEQYF